Following are 24 T cell receptor beta chains from one sample sequenced in a study of brain T cells in children with intractable seizures. Surgery cases with the highest brain T cell transcript signatures were chosen for sequencing. Assay: immunoSEQ multiplex PCR; the TCRdb copy retains only in-frame clones and omits some. Altogether about 9,000 clones are present, roughly 71% being singletons, with the ten largest covering roughly a sixth. Source: resected brain tissue, taken at surgery. These receptors were obtained from a girl aged 2-9 years with tuberous sclerosis and intractable seizures.

The chain employs TRBV6-5 and TRBJ1-6; 7 nucleotides line up with TRBD1. Germline CDR1 reads MNHEY; CDR2 reads SVGAGI. Losses at the gene ends were 5 bases for V and 10 bases for J; bases not matched to a gene: 5. The CDR3 extends over 13 amino acids. CDR3 nucleotides: TGTGCCAGCAGTCCGACAGGGAACTCACCCCTCCACTTT. It codes for CASSPTGNSPLHF.

The sample holds a few counts of this clone. The chain uses TRBV3-1 (or the pseudogene TRBV3-2) and TRBJ1-1; weak D call: TRBD1 (5 bases). The V gene's germline CDR1 is LGHDT and CDR2 YNNKEL (reference sequence). CDR3 length: 17 residues. Trimming cost V 0 bases and J 1 base, with 15 bases left between them. The CDR3 nucleotides are TGTGCCAGCAGCCAAGATCTTGTAGGGGAGAAGAACACTGAAGCTTTCTTT. Amino acids: CASSQDLVGEKNTEAFF.

The rearrangement joins TRBV3-1 (or the pseudogene TRBV3-2) to TRBJ2-5; the D gene is possibly TRBD2 (6 bases). This CDR3 comprises 15 residues. Germline CDR1 LGHDT, CDR2 YNNKEL (reference sequence). The germline V and J ends were trimmed by 1 base and 5 bases, with 14 bases remaining between them. The CDR3 spells CASSQGGAGGETQYF. Here the CDR3 DNA reads TGTGCCAGCAGCCAAGGTGGGGCCGGAGGGGAGACCCAGTACTTC.

This clone qualifies as large (0.1 to 1%). The chain employs TRBV28 and TRBJ1-1, with 7 bases identical to TRBD1. The CDR3 spans 13 residues. V was pared by 5 bases and J by 5 bases, with 5 bases of the junction left unmatched. Per germline, CDR1 MDHEN and CDR2 SYDVKM. CDR3: CASSRDRVTEAFF. The CDR3, as DNA: TGTGCCAGCAGTAGAGACAGGGTAACTGAAGCTTTCTTT.

By sample share, this clone is medium-sized. V is TRBV3-1 (or the pseudogene TRBV3-2) and J is TRBJ1-2; tentatively, D is TRBD1 (6 bases). This CDR3 has 14 residues. With 3 bases removed from V and 4 bases from J, the gap between germline ends came to 12 bases. Germline CDR1 and CDR2: LGHDT and YNNKEL (reference sequence). Here the CDR3 DNA reads TGTGCCAGCAGCCAGGCGACAGGCCCCTATGGCTACACCTTC. This codes for CASSQATGPYGYTF.

The chain has TRBV25-1 and TRBJ2-3; weak D call: TRBD2 (6 bases). Germline V gene data show CDR1 as MGHDK and CDR2 as SYGVNS. The CDR3 sequence is 15 residues long. Trimming left V 3 bases short and J 3 bases short, with 13 bases between. The chain's CDR3 is CASSDSGGITDTQYF. Here the CDR3 DNA reads TGTGCCAGCAGTGATTCAGGCGGGATAACAGATACGCAGTATTTT.

This chain joins TRBV5-1 and TRBJ1-2; D possibly corresponds to TRBD1 (6 bases). The length of the CDR3 is 14 residues. The V end was cut by 4 bases, the J end by 4 bases, with 14 bases between. Germline CDR1 SGHRS, CDR2 YFSETQ. The CDR3 DNA reads as TGCGCCAGCAGCCAAAACCTACAGGGCTATGGCTACACCTTC. Protein product: CASSQNLQGYGYTF. Complete variable domain (other parts from reference TRBV5-1 and TRBJ1-2): KAGVTQTPRYLIKTRGQQVTLSCSPISGHRSVSWYQQTPGQGLQFLFEYFSETQRNKGNFPGRFSGRQFSNSRSEMNVSTLELGDSALYLCASSQNLQGYGYTFGSGTRLTVV.

The chain is built from TRBV29-1 and TRBJ2-1; D ambiguous. Deletions cut 8 bases from V and 5 bases from J, with 13 bases between. This CDR3 is 12 amino acids long. The V gene's germline CDR1 is SQVTM and CDR2 ANQGSEA. This CDR3 is CSTPQGHNEQFF. The CDR3 nucleotides read TGCAGCACTCCCCAAGGGCACAATGAGCAGTTCTTC.

This rearrangement joins TRBV4-1 to TRBJ2-1; 12 positions agree with TRBD2. The CDR3 has 17 residues. V was clipped by 0 bases and J by 4 bases; unmatched bases: 4. Germline-derived CDR1 and CDR2 are MGHRA and YSYEKL. CDR3 loop: CASSQDLAGGPYNEQFF. CDR3 coding DNA: TGCGCCAGCAGCCAAGATCTAGCGGGGGGGCCATACAATGAGCAGTTCTTC.

The genes are TRBV3-1 (or the pseudogene TRBV3-2) and TRBJ2-3; D is unclear. Per the germline V gene, CDR1 is LGHDT and CDR2 is YNNKEL (reference sequence). V dropped 4 bases and J dropped 6 bases, with 11 bases sitting between them. The CDR3 has 13 amino acids. CDR3 sequence: CASSPGPPDTQYF. The CDR3 DNA follows: TGTGCCAGCAGCCCCGGACCCCCTGATACGCAGTATTTT.

This clone is classed as medium-sized. This sequence joins TRBV5-6 and TRBJ2-2, with TRBD2 matching over 7 bases. Germline V CDR1 and CDR2: SGHDT, YYEEEE. J lost 0 bases, V lost 4 bases, and 3 bases had no gene match. The CDR3 spans 15 residues. The CDR3 DNA is TGTGCCAGCAGCCACGGGGGGACGAACACCGGGGAGCTGTTTTTT. Protein: CASSHGGTNTGELFF.

Sample share makes this clone hyperexpanded. This chain uses TRBV4-1 with TRBJ1-5; 10 bases align to TRBD1. V lost 4 bases to trimming and J lost 5 bases; unmatched junction nucleotides: 5. The germline V gene has CDR1 MGHRA and CDR2 YSYEKL. The CDR3 covers 15 residues. CDR3 DNA sequence: TGCGCCAGCAGCCGAGAAGGACAGGGGGATCAGCCCCAGCATTTT. This gives the protein CASSREGQGDQPQHF.

This rearrangement joins TRBV2 to TRBJ1-2, with 10 bases aligning to TRBD1. The CDR3 is made up of 15 amino acids. V was clipped by 6 bases and J by 5 bases; unmatched bases: 9. Germline V gives CDR1 SNHLY, CDR2 FYNNEI. DNA of the CDR3: TGTGCCAGCAGCCCAGACAGGGGGCCTGGGTATGGCTACACCTTC. Encoded protein: CASSPDRGPGYGYTF.

This clone was seen a handful of times. The chain recombines TRBV28 with TRBJ2-5; a weak D match, TRBD2 (6 bases). This CDR3 comprises 15 residues. Germline V gene lookup returns CDR1 MDHEN and CDR2 SYDVKM. V was cut by 6 bases and J by 3 bases, with 17 bases left in between. CDR3 amino acids: CASSILGTEEETQYF. CDR3 in DNA: TGTGCCAGCAGCATCCTCGGGACTGAAGAAGAGACCCAGTACTTC.

J is TRBJ2-2 and V is TRBV10-2, with D possibly being TRBD2 (5 bases). V dropped 2 bases and J dropped 0 bases, with 7 bases sitting between them. Germline V lookup: CDR1 WSHSY, CDR2 SAAADI. The CDR3 sequence is 15 residues long. The CDR3 coding sequence is TGCGCCAGCAGTGAGCTCGGGGCGAACACCGGGGAGCTGTTTTTT. Residues: CASSELGANTGELFF.

V and J are TRBV30 and TRBJ1-4; D unclear. The germline V and J ends were trimmed by 2 bases and 4 bases, with 14 bases remaining between them. This CDR3 region has 15 residues. From germline, CDR1 is GTSNPN and CDR2 SVGIG (reference sequence). CDR3 in amino acids: CAWSLTGEGNEKLFF. In DNA form, the CDR3 reads TGTGCCTGGAGTCTGACCGGGGAGGGTAATGAAAAACTGTTTTTT.

Details on this clone: A junction boundary mismatches the germline segment, possibly from a read error. Within the sample, other DNA sequences also encode this same CDR3. The rearrangement joins TRBV4-1 to TRBJ1-2, with no clear D. The germline V gene encodes CDR1 MGHRA and CDR2 YSYEKL. The CDR3 contains 14 residues. CDR3 sequence: CASSQDRMNYGYTF. CDR3 nucleotide sequence: TGCGCCAGCAGCCAGGACCGAATGAACTATGGCTACACTTTC.

By share of the sample, this clone is medium-sized. V is TRBV5-6 and J is TRBJ1-6; no firm D call. This CDR3 region has 15 residues. CDR1 is SGHDT, CDR2 YYEEEE, per germline. V dropped 0 bases and J dropped 3 bases, with 7 bases sitting between them. CDR3 DNA: TGTGCCAGCAGCTTGGGGGGTGGCTATAATTCACCCCTCCACTTT. It yields the protein CASSLGGGYNSPLHF.

The genes are TRBV3-1 (or the pseudogene TRBV3-2) and TRBJ1-2; 7 bases are a match to TRBD1. Trimming at V came to 6 bases and at J to 7 bases, leaving 11 bases not matched to a gene. The CDR3 runs to 14 residues. Germline V gene data show CDR1 as LGHDT and CDR2 as YNNKEL (reference sequence). DNA of the CDR3: TGTGCCAGCAGTCCCTCCTCGACAGGGAGTGGCTACACCTTC. Its translation: CASSPSSTGSGYTF.

This clone appeared once. This sequence joins TRBV6-6 and TRBJ2-1, with 12 nucleotides matching TRBD2. Germline CDR1 reads MNHNY; CDR2 reads SVGAGI (reference sequence). The trim removed 4 bases at V and 5 bases at J, leaving 6 bases unmatched. There are 16 residues in the CDR3. CDR3 residues: CASSFPSGGANNEQFF. In DNA form, the CDR3 reads TGTGCCAGCAGTTTTCCTAGCGGGGGGGCAAACAATGAGCAGTTCTTC.

The chain recombines TRBV7-3 with TRBJ2-3; a weak D match, TRBD2 (6 bases). CDR1 and CDR2 from the germline V gene are SGHTA and FQGTGA. The V and J ends lost 1 base and 0 bases respectively, with 17 bases between them. The CDR3 sequence is 18 residues long. CDR3: CASSLRGIGGTSTDTQYF. The CDR3 nucleotides read TGTGCCAGCAGCTTAAGGGGGATAGGAGGGACTAGCACAGATACGCAGTATTTT.

The genes are TRBV4-2 and TRBJ1-3; D ambiguous. The CDR3 covers 14 residues. Trimming stripped 0 bases from V and 4 bases from J, with 7 bases between. CDR1 LGHNA and CDR2 YNFKEQ come from the germline V gene. The CDR3 nucleotides read TGTGCCAGCAGCCAAGAACGTCGGGGAAACACCATATATTTT. It is translated as CASSQERRGNTIYF.

The V gene is TRBV5-4, the J gene TRBJ2-5, with D perhaps matching TRBD2 (6 bases). The CDR3 has 13 amino acids. From germline, CDR1 is SGHNT and CDR2 YYREEE (reference sequence). V was clipped by 4 bases and J by 1 base, with 8 bases between them. This CDR3 reads CASSPGLQETQYF. The CDR3 DNA is TGTGCCAGCAGCCCGGGACTCCAAGAGACCCAGTACTTC.

Sample share makes this clone medium-sized. This chain joins TRBV3-1 (or the pseudogene TRBV3-2) and TRBJ2-7, with unresolved D. CDR3 length equals 12 residues. V was shortened by 2 bases and J by 3 bases, with 5 bases between the two germline ends. CDR1 LGHDT and CDR2 YNNKEL come from the germline V gene (reference sequence). CDR3 in amino acids: CASSQFLYEQYF. The CDR3 coding sequence is TGTGCCAGCAGCCAATTTCTCTACGAGCAGTACTTC.